A single sample gave rise to the 3 T cell receptor beta chains below, sequenced in a study of cytotoxic CD8 clonotypes in ibrutinib-treated CLL. TCRdb's table, derived via immunoSEQ multiplex PCR, lists solely in-frame clones and lacks some. Of approximately 84,000 clones listed, about 85% are singletons. The material sequenced was PBMCs, taken after 12 months of ibrutinib treatment. The receptors shown here come from a human donor with chronic lymphocytic leukemia.

The chain employs TRBV30 and TRBJ1-1; D remains ambiguous. The V end lost 2 bases, the J end lost 5 bases, and 12 bases lay between the germline ends. Germline loops: CDR1 GTSNPN, CDR2 SVGIG (reference sequence). This CDR3 spans 13 amino acids. CDR3 coding DNA: TGTGCCTGGAGTTACCGCACTGATACTGAAGCTTTCTTT. Its translation is CAWSYRTDTEAFF. The whole variable domain, remainder taken from reference TRBV30 and TRBJ1-1, is SQTIHQWPATLVQPVGSPLSLECTVEGTSNPNLYWYRQAAGRGLQLLFYSVGIGQISSEVPQNLSASRPQDRQFILSSKKLLLSDSGFYLCAWSYRTDTEAFFGQGTRLTVV.

This chain connects TRBV7-9 to TRBJ2-1; tentative D call: TRBD2 (6 bases). V was cut by 4 bases and J by 7 bases, with 17 bases left in between. Germline CDR1 and CDR2: SEHNR and FQNEAQ (reference sequence). The CDR3 has 15 amino acids. CDR3 sequence reads: CASSSLAVYRNEQFF. CDR3 DNA sequence: TGTGCCAGCAGCTCCTTAGCGGTATACCGTAATGAGCAGTTCTTC.

This clone was observed once. For the CDR3, the DNA is TGTGCCACCCAGACCAGGGTCCACGAGCAGTACTTC. This encodes CATQTRVHEQYF. The J gene is TRBJ2-7, the V gene TRBV25-1; possible D gene TRBD1, 5 bases. Germline CDR1 MGHDK, CDR2 SYGVNS. The CDR3 length is 12 residues. V was cut by 10 bases and J by 5 bases, with 15 bases left in between.